These 11 T cell receptor beta chains originate from one sample sequenced in a study of shared clonotypes between healthy human individuals. The data were produced by immunoSEQ multiplex PCR, yet TCRdb's version contains in-frame clones alone and is incomplete. The data show 530,000 or so clones, with around 79% seen just once and around an eighth held by the top ten. Input material: PBMCs. These TCRs come from a woman between 40 and 50 years old in good health. Some clones in this sample may be carry-over from other donors' samples.

The chain combines TRBV11-3 with TRBJ1-1, with 8 bases lining up with TRBD1. Trimming cost V 5 bases and J 8 bases; bases outside gene matches: 7. Germline V gives CDR1 SGHNT, CDR2 YENEEA. The CDR3 contains 13 residues. CDR3 nucleotide sequence: TGTGCCAGCAGCACCGTAACAGGGGGGGAAGCTTTCTTT. Amino acid sequence: CASSTVTGGEAFF.

J is TRBJ2-7 and V is TRBV5-6, with D perhaps being TRBD1 or TRBD2 (5 bases each). Germline CDR1 is SGHDT and CDR2 is YYEEEE. With 0 bases removed from V and 6 bases from J, the gap between germline ends came to 13 bases. The CDR3 consists of 14 residues. The CDR3 coding sequence is TGTGCCAGCAGCTTGGGTGGGGGTGCGATCGAGCAGTACTTC. Its protein is CASSLGGGAIEQYF.

Of note for this clone: Other DNA sequences in the same sample also yield this CDR3. The gene calls are TRBV5-4 and TRBJ1-1; a possible D gene is TRBD1 (5 bases). V gave up 3 bases and J gave up 2 bases, with 8 bases separating them. The CDR3 is 13 residues long. Germline CDR1 and CDR2: SGHNT and YYREEE (reference sequence). CDR3 amino acids: CASSWDRNTEAFF. The CDR3 DNA reads TGTGCCAGCAGCTGGGACCGAAACACTGAAGCTTTCTTT.

In its sample, this clone was seen a few times. The identical CDR3 is also encoded by other nucleotide sequences in the sample. The J gene is TRBJ2-3, the V gene TRBV28; no definite D call. CDR3 length: 13 amino acids. Germline CDR1 is MDHEN and CDR2 is SYDVKM. V lost 5 bases, J lost 2 bases, and 8 bases lay in between. For the CDR3, the DNA is TGTGCCAGCAGTCCCCAGTCCACAGATACGCAGTATTTT. Protein sequence: CASSPQSTDTQYF. The whole variable domain, remainder taken from reference TRBV28 and TRBJ2-3, is DVKVTQSSRYLVKRTGEKVFLECVQDMDHENMFWYRQDPGLGLRLIYFSYDVKMKEKGDIPEGYSVSREKKERFSLILESASTNQTSMYLCASSPQSTDTQYFGPGTRLTVL.

The chain carries TRBV5-1 and TRBJ1-2, with 10 bases lining up with TRBD1. CDR1 is SGHRS and CDR2 is YFSETQ in the germline V gene. V lost 4 bases to trimming and J lost 7 bases; unmatched junction nucleotides: 16. CDR3 length: 17 amino acids. CDR3 sequence (DNA): TGCGCCAGCAGCCTAGCAACCTTTCCGGGACAGGGGTTTGGCTACACCTTC. It codes for CASSLATFPGQGFGYTF.

V gene TRBV5-1 combines with J gene TRBJ1-1; 10 nucleotides line up with TRBD1. From germline, CDR1 is SGHRS and CDR2 YFSETQ. Unmatched junction bases numbered 9, after V lost 0 bases and J lost 1 base. This CDR3 has 18 amino acids. DNA of the CDR3: TGCGCCAGCAGCTTGGTCTATCGACAGGGGGCCCCGAACACTGAAGCTTTCTTT. Protein sequence: CASSLVYRQGAPNTEAFF.

The chain uses TRBV7-3 and TRBJ2-1; maybe TRBD1 (5 bases). This CDR3 is built from 13 residues. Germline V gene sequence: CDR1 SGHTA, CDR2 FQGTGA. V was pared by 1 base and J by 7 bases, with 8 bases between. CDR3 sequence (DNA): TGTGCCAGCAGCTTAAGTGACAGTAATGAGCAGTTCTTC. It codes for CASSLSDSNEQFF.

V is TRBV2 and J is TRBJ2-2, with TRBD1 identical over 9 bases. Per germline, CDR1 SNHLY and CDR2 FYNNEI. The CDR3 has 15 amino acids. Trimming at V came to 6 bases and at J to 5 bases, leaving 7 bases not matched to a gene. CDR3 sequence: CASRPGTGRTGELFF. The CDR3 region has the DNA TGTGCCAGCAGACCCGGGACAGGGAGGACCGGGGAGCTGTTTTTT.

This clone showed up just once. The V gene is TRBV6-6, the J gene TRBJ2-1, with 10 bases lining up with TRBD2. The CDR3 runs 16 residues. CDR1 and CDR2 from the germline V gene are MNHNY and SVGAGI (reference sequence). J lost 8 bases, V lost 6 bases, and 13 bases had no gene match. The CDR3 sequence is CASSFSPKREGDEQFF. The CDR3 DNA sequence: TGTGCCAGCAGCTTTTCACCCAAGCGGGAGGGCGATGAGCAGTTCTTC.

The V call is TRBV19, the J call TRBJ2-5; D might be TRBD2 (5 bases). Germline V gene lookup returns CDR1 LNHDA and CDR2 SQIVND (reference sequence). Between the trimmed V and J ends, which lost 2 bases and 5 bases, there was a span of 12 bases. The CDR3 is 14 residues long. CDR3 residues: CASSILGWEETQYF. The CDR3 DNA sequence: TGTGCCAGTAGTATACTGGGTTGGGAGGAGACCCAGTACTTC.

The gene calls are TRBV30 and TRBJ1-2; D is ambiguous. Per the germline V gene, CDR1 is GTSNPN and CDR2 is SVGIG (reference sequence). CDR3 length: 11 residues. V was trimmed by 2 bases and J by 8 bases, leaving 9 bases between them. CDR3 coding DNA: TGTGCCTGGAGTAGCGGATCCGGCTACACCTTC. This encodes CAWSSGSGYTF.